These 10 T cell receptor beta chains share one sample of origin, sequenced in a study of T-cell memory formation after mild COVID-19. TCRdb processed the 5' RACE reads anew with MiXCR; each CDR3 protein has one entry. The sample shows 470,000 or so distinct CDR3 sequences, about 23% of them seen only once. The sample taken for sequencing was PBMCs or a T cell subset sorted from them (not recorded which). The receptors shown here come from an adult woman who had mild COVID-19 (a few samples of this study predate the infection). Cell type and time point are not known.

The chain employs TRBV12-3 or TRBV12-4 and TRBJ1-1; 11 nucleotides line up with TRBD1. The CDR3 is 16 residues long. V lost 1 base and J lost 3; bases outside the gene matches: 4. The DNA of the CDR3 is TGTGCCAGCAGTTTAGGGTGGGGACAGGGGGACACTGAAGCTTTCTTT. Protein: CASSLGWGQGDTEAFF.

The chain has TRBV7-2 and TRBJ1-1; D not resolved. The CDR3 consists of 14 residues. Germline V gives CDR1 SGHTA, CDR2 FQGNSA. V dropped 5 bases and J dropped 7 bases, with 17 bases sitting between them. CDR3 nucleotide sequence: TGTGCCAGCAGCATGGGCTATACCTATGGTGAAGCTTTCTTT. Its protein is CASSMGYTYGEAFF. Looking up the rest from reference TRBV7-2 and TRBJ1-1 gives the full variable domain: GAGVSQSPSNKVTEKGKDVELRCDPISGHTALYWYRQSLGQGLEFLIYFQGNSAPDKSGLPSDRFSAERTGGSVSTLTIQRTQQEDSAVYLCASSMGYTYGEAFFGQGTRLTVV.

This rearrangement joins TRBV20-1 to TRBJ1-3; 8 bases line up with TRBD1. The germline CDR1 and CDR2 sequences are DFQATT and SNEGSKA (reference sequence). The junction had 10 bases not matched to a gene; V was cut back by 3 bases and J by 3 bases. CDR3 length equals 16 residues. CDR3 DNA: TGCAGTGCTAGTCCCCCGACAGGGGTTATTGGAAACACCATATATTTT. Encoded protein: CSASPPTGVIGNTIYF.

V and J are TRBV12-3 or TRBV12-4 and TRBJ1-2; D remains unclear. V lost 5 bases and J 1 base, leaving 11 bases between the germline ends. The CDR3 sequence is 14 residues long. For the CDR3, the DNA is TGTGCCAGCAGTCCAGGACCAAGTAACTATGGCTACACCTTC. It encodes CASSPGPSNYGYTF.

The V call is TRBV9, the J call TRBJ2-1, with 11 bases matching TRBD2. The CDR3 length is 16 residues. V trimming: 1 base; J trimming: 13 bases; junction bases outside the gene matches: 13. Germline assignment: CDR1 SGDLS and CDR2 YYNGEE. CDR3 loop: CASSVTGTSGLSTQFF. The CDR3 DNA is TGTGCCAGCAGCGTAACCGGGACTAGCGGACTTTCGACCCAGTTCTTC.

The rearrangement joins TRBV19 to TRBJ1-1; D gene ambiguous. The V end lost 1 base, the J end lost 1 base, and 4 bases lay between the germline ends. This CDR3 contains 13 residues. CDR1 is LNHDA and CDR2 is SQIVND in the germline V gene (reference sequence). CDR3 region: CASSIGENTEAFF. The CDR3 bases are TGTGCCAGTAGTATAGGGGAGAACACTGAAGCTTTCTTT.

Comments on this clonotype: An end of the junction differs from the germline gene, which may be a read error. V and J are TRBV18 and TRBJ2-3; D ambiguous. CDR1 and CDR2 (germline): KGHSH, LQKENI. The CDR3 totals 14 residues. The DNA of the CDR3 is TGTGCCATCTCACCAAACGTACGCACAGATACGCAGTATTTT. Translating it yields CAISPNVRTDTQYF.

The gene calls are TRBV12-3 or TRBV12-4 and TRBJ2-2, with no clear D. The CDR3 contains 14 residues. V was trimmed by 3 bases and J by 2 bases, leaving 7 bases between them. The CDR3 is CASSFGPNTGELFF. The CDR3 bases are TGTGCCAGCAGTTTCGGACCTAACACCGGGGAGCTGTTTTTT.

The chain links TRBV7-9 to TRBJ1-1, with no clear D. CDR1 is SEHNR and CDR2 is FQNEAQ in the germline V gene (reference sequence). This CDR3 region has 12 residues. The V end lost 2 bases, the J end lost 3 bases, and 4 bases lay between the germline ends. For the CDR3, the DNA is TGTGCCAGCAGCTTATTGGACACTGAAGCTTTCTTT. Its translation: CASSLLDTEAFF.

V usage is TRBV30 and J usage is TRBJ1-1; D is unresolved. Germline V gives CDR1 GTSNPN, CDR2 SVGIG (reference sequence). Trimming removed 2 bases at V and 6 bases at J, with 16 bases between. This CDR3 spans 14 amino acids. Written as DNA, the CDR3 is TGTGCCTGGAGTCCGCTGGCCCGGGCCCCTGAAGCTTTCTTT. Amino acids: CAWSPLARAPEAFF.